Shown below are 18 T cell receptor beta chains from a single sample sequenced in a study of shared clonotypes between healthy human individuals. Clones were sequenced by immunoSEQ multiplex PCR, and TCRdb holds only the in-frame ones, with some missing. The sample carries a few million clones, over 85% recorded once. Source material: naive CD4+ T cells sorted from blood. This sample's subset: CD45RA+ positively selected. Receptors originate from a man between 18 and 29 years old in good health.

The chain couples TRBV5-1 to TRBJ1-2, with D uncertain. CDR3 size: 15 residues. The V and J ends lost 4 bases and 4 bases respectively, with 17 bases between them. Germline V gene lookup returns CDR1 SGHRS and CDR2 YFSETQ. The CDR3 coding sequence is TGCGCCAGCAGCCCTAACCTCGACGGACGCTATGGCTACACCTTC. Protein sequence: CASSPNLDGRYGYTF.

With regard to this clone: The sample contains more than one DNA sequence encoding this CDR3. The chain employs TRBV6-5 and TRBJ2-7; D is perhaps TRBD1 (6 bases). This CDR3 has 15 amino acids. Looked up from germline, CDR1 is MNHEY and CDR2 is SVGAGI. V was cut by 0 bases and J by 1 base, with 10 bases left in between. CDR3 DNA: TGTGCCAGCAGTTACTCGGCAGGGGCGTCCTACGAGCAGTACTTC. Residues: CASSYSAGASYEQYF.

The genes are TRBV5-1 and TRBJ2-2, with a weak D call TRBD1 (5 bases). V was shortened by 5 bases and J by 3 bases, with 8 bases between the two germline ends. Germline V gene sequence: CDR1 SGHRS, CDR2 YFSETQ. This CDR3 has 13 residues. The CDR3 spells CASRLQDTGELFF. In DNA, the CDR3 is TGCGCCAGCAGACTACAGGACACCGGGGAGCTGTTTTTT.

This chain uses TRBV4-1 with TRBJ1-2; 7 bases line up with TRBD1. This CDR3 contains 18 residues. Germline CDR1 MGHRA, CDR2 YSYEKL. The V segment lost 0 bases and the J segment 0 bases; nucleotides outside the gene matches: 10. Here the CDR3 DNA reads TGCGCCAGCAGCCAAGATCCCCTCCCGGGACAGACTAACTATGGCTACACCTTC. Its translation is CASSQDPLPGQTNYGYTF.

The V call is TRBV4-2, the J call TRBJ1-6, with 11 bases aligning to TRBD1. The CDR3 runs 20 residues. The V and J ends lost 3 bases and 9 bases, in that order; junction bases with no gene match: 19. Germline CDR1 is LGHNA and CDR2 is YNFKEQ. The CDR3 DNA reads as TGTGCCAGCAGCCAGGCTGCCGGGACAGGGGGGAAAAGGTTAACTTCACCCCTCCACTTT. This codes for CASSQAAGTGGKRLTSPLHF.

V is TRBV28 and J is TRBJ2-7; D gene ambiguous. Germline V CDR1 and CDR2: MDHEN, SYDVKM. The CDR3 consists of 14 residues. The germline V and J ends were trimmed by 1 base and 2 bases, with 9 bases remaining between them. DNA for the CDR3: TGTGCCAGCAGTTTATCCGGGTTTCCCTACGAGCAGTACTTC. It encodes CASSLSGFPYEQYF.

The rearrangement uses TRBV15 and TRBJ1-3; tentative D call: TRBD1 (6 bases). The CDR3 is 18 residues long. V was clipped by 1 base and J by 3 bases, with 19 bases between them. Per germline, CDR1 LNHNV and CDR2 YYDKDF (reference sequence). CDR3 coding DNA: TGTGCCACCAGCAGAGCTACCACCCAGGGGAGCCGTGGAAACACCATATATTTT. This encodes CATSRATTQGSRGNTIYF.

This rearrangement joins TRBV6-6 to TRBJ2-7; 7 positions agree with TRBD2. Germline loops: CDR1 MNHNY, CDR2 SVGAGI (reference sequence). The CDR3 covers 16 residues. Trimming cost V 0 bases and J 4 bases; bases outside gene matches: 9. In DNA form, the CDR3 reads TGTGCCAGCAGTTACTCTGGGGGAGGGGCGCAGTACGAGCAGTACTTC. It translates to CASSYSGGGAQYEQYF.

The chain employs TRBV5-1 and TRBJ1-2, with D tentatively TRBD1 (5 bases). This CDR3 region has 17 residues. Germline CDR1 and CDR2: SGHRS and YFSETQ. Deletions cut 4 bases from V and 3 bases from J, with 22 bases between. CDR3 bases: TGCGCCAGCAGCGCTGGAGGGACGACGCCCACGGACTATGGCTACACCTTC. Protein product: CASSAGGTTPTDYGYTF. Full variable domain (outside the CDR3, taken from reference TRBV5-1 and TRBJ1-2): KAGVTQTPRYLIKTRGQQVTLSCSPISGHRSVSWYQQTPGQGLQFLFEYFSETQRNKGNFPGRFSGRQFSNSRSEMNVSTLELGDSALYLCASSAGGTTPTDYGYTFGSGTRLTVV.

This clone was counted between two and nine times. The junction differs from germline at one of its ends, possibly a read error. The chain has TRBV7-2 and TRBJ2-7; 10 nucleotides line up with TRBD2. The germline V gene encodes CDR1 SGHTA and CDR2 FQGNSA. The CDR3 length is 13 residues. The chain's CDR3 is CASSIAGGYEQYF. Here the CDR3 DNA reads TGTGCCAGCAGCATAGCGGGGGGATACGAGCAGTACTTC.

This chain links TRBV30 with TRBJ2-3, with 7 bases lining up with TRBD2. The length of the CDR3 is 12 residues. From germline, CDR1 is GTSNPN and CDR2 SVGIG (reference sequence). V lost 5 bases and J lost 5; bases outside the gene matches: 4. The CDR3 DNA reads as TGTGCCTGGGGCGGGGGAAGAGATACGCAGTATTTT. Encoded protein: CAWGGGRDTQYF.

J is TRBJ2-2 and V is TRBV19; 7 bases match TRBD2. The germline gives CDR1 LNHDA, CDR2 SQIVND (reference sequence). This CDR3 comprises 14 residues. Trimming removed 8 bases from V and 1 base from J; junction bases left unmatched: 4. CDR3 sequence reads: CASGEGRNTGELFF. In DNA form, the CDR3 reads TGTGCCAGTGGGGAGGGCCGGAACACCGGGGAGCTGTTTTTT.

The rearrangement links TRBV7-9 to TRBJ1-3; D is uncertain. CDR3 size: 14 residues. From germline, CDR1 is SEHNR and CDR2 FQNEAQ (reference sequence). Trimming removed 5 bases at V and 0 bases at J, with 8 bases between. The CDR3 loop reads CASSRVSSGNTIYF. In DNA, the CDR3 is TGTGCCAGCAGCCGAGTGAGCTCTGGAAACACCATATATTTT.

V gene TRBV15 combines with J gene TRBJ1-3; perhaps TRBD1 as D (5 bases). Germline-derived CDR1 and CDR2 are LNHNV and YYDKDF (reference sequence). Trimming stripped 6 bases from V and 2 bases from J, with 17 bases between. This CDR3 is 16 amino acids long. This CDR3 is CATRNYPGGAGNTIYF. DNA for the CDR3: TGTGCCACCAGGAATTACCCCGGGGGGGCTGGAAACACCATATATTTT.

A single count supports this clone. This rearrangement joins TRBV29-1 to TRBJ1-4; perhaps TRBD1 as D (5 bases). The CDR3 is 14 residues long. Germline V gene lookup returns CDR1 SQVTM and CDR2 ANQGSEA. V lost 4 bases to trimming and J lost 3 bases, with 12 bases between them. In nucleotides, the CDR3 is TGCAGCGTTGTGCCCAGGGAAGCTAATGAAAAACTGTTTTTT. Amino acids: CSVVPREANEKLFF.

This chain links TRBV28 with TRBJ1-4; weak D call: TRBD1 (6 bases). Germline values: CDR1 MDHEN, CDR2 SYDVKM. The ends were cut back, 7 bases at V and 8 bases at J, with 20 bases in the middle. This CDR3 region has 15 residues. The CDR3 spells CASKKQGGSLEKLFF. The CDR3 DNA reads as TGTGCCAGCAAGAAACAGGGAGGTAGCTTAGAAAAACTGTTTTTT.

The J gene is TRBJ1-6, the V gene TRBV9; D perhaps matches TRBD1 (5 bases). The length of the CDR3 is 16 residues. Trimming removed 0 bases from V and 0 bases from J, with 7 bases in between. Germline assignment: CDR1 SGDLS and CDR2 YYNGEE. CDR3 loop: CASSVEGSSYNSPLHF. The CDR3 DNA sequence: TGTGCCAGCAGCGTAGAGGGGAGCTCCTATAATTCACCCCTCCACTTT.

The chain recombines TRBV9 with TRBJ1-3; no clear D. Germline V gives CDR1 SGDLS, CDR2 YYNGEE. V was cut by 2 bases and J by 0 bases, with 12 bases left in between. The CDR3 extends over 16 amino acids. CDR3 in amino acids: CASSVHNPFSGNTIYF. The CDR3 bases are TGTGCCAGCAGCGTTCACAACCCTTTCTCTGGAAACACCATATATTTT.